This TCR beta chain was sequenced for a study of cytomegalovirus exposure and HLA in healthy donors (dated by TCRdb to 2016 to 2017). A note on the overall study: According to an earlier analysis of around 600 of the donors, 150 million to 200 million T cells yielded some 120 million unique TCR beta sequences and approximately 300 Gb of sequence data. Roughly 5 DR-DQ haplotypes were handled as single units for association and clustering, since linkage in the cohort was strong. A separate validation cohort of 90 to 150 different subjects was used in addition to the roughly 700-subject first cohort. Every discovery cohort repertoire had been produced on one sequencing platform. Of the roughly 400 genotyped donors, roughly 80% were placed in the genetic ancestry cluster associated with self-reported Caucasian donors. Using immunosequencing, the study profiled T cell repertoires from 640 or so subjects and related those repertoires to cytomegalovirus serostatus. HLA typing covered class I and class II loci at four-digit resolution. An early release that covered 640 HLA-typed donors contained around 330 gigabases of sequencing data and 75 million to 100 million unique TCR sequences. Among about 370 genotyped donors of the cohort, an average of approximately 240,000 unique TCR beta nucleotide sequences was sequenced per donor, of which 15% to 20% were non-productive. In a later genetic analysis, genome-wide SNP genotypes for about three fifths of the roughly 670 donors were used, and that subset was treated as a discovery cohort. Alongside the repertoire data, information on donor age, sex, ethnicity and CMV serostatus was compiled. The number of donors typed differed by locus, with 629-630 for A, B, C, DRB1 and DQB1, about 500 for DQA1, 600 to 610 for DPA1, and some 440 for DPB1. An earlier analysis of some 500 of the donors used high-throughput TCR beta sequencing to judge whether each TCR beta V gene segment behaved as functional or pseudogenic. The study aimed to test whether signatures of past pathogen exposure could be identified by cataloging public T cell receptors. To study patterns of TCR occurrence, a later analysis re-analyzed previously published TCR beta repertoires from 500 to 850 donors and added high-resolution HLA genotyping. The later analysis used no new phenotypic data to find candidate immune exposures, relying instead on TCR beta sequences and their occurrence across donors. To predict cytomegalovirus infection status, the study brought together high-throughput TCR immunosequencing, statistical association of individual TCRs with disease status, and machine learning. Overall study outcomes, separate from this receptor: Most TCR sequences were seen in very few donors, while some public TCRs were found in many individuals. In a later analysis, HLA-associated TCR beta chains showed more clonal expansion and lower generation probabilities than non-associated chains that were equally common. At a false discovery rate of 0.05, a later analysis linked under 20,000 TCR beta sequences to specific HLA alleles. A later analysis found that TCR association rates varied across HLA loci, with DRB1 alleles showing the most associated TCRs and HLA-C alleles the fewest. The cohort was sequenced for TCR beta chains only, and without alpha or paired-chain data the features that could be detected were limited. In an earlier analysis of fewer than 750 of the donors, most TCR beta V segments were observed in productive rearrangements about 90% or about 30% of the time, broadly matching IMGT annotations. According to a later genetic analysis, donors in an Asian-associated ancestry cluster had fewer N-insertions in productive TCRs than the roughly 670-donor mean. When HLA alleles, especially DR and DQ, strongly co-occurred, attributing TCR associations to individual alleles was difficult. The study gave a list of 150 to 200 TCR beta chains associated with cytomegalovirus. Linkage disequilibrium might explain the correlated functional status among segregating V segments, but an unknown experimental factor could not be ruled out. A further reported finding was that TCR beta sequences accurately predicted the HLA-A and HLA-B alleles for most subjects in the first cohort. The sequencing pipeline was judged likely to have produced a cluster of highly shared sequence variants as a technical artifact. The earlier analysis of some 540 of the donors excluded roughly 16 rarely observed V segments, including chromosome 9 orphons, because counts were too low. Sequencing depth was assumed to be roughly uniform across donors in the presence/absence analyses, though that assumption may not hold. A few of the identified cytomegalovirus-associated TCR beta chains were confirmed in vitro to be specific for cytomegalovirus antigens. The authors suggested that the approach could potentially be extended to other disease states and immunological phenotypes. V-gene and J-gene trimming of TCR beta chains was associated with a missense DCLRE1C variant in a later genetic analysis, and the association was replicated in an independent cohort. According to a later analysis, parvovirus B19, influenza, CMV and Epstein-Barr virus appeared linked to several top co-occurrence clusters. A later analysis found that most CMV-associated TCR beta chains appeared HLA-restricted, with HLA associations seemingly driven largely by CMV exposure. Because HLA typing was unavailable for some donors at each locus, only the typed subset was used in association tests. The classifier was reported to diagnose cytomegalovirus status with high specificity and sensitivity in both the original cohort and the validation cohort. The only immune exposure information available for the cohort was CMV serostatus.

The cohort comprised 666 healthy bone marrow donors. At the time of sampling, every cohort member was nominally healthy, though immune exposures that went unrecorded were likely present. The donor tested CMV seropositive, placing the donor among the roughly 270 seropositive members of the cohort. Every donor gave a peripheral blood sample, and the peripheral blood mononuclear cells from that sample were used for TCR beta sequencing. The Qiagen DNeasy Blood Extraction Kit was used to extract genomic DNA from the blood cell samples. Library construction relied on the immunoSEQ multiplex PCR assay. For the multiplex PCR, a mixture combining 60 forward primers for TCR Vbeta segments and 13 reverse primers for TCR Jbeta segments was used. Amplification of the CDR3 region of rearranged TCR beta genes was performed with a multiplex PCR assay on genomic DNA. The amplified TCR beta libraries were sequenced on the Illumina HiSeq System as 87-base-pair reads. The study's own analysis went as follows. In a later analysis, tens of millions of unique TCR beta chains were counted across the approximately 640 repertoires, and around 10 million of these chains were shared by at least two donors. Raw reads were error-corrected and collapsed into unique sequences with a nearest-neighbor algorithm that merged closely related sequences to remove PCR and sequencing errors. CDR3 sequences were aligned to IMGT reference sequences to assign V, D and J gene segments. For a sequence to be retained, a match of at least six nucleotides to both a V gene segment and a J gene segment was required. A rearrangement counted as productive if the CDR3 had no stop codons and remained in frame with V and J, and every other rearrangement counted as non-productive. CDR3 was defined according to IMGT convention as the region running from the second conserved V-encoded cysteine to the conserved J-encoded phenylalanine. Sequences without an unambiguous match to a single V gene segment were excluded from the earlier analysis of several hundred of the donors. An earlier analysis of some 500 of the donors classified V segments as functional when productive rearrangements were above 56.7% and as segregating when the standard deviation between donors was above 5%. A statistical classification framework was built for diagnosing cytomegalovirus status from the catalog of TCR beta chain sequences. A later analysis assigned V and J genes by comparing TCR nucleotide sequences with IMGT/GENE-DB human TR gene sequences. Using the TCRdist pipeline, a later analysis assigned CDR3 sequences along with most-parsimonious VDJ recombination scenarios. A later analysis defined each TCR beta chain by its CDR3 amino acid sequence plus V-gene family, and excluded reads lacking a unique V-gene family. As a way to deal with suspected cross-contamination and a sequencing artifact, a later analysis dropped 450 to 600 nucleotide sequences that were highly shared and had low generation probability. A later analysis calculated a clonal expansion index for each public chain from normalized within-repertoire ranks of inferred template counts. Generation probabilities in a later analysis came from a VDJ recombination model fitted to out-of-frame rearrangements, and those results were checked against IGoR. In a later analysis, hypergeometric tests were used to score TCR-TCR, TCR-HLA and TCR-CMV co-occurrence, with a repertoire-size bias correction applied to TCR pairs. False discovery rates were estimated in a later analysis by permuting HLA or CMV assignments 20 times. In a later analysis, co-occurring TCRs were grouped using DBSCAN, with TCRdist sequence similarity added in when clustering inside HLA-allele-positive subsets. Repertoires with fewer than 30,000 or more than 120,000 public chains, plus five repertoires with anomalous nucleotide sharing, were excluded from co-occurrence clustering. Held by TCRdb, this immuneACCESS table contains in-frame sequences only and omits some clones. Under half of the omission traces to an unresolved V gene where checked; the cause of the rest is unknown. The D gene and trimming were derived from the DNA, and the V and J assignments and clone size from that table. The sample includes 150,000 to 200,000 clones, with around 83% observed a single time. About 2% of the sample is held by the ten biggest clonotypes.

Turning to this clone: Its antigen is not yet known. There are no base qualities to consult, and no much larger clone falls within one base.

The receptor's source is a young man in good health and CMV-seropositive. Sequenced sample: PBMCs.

The DNA sequence is given as TGCGCCAACACAGGGGGGCTGTCCTACAATGAGCAGTTCTTC. Its translation reads: CANTGGLSYNEQFF. This chain is built from TRBV10-1 and TRBJ2-1, with 8 junctional bases fitting TRBD1. From the cysteine through the phenylalanine, the CDR3 covers 14 amino acids. The sequence is cut down to CDR3 DNA, 42 bases in frame from base 1. In the germline V gene (reference sequence), CDR1 corresponds to WNHNN and CDR2 to SYGVQD. V lost 10 bases and J lost 1 base, and the count of bases not matched to a germline gene is 6.